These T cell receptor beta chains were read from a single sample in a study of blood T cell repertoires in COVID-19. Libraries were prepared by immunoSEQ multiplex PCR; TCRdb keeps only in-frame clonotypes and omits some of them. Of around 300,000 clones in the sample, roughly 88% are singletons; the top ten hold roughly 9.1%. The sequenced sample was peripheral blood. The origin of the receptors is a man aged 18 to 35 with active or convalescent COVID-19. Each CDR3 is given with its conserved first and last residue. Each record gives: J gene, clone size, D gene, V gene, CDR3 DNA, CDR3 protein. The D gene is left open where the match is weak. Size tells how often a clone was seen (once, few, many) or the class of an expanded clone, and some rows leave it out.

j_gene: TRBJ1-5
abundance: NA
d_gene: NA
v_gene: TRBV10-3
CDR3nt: TGTGCCATCAGTGAGGGACCAACAGGGAGACCAGGCAATCAGCCCCAGCATTTT
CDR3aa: CAISEGPTGRPGNQPQHF

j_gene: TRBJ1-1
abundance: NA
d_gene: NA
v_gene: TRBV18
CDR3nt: TGTGCCAGCTCCCTGACATTTATGAACACTGAAGCTTTCTTT
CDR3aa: CASSLTFMNTEAFF

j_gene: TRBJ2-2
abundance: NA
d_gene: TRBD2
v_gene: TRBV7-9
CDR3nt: TGTGCCAGCAGACTGAGACTAGCGGGGATCGCGAACACCGGGGAGCTGTTTTTT
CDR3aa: CASRLRLAGIANTGELFF

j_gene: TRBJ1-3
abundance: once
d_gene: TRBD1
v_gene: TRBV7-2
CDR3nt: TGTGCCAGCAGCTCCATGACAGGGATCGGCTCTGGAAACACCATATATTTT
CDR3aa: CASSSMTGIGSGNTIYF

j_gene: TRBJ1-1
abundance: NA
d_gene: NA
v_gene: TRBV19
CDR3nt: TGTGCCAGTAGTATAGGTTCGGACGGGGGTTTCACTGAAGCTTTCTTT
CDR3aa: CASSIGSDGGFTEAFF

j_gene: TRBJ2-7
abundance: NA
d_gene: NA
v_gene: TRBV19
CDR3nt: TGTGCCAGTTCGACAGGAAGCTCCTACGAGCAGTACTTC
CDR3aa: CASSTGSSYEQYF

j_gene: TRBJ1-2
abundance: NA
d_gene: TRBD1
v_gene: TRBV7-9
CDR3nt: TGTGCCAGCAGCTCAACAACGGGACAGTACTATGGCTACACCTTC
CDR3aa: CASSSTTGQYYGYTF

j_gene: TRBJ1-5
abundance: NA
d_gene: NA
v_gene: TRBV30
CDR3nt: TGTGCCTGGAGTGTAACCAGGGCACCACATAGCAATCAGCCCCAGCATTTT
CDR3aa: CAWSVTRAPHSNQPQHF

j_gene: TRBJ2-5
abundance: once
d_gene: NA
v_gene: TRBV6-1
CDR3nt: TGTGCCAGCAGTGAAGCAGGCGGGACCCAAGAGACCCAGTACTTC
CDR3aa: CASSEAGGTQETQYF

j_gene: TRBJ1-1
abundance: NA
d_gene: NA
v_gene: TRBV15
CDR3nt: TGTGCCACCAGCAGAGGTAGAGCGGCAAACACTGAAGCTTTCTTT
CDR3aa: CATSRGRAANTEAFF

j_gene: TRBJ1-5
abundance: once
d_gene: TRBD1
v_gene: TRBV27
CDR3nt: TGTGCCAGCAGTCTCCGACAGGGGGCGTTTAATCAGCCCCAGCATTTT
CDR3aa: CASSLRQGAFNQPQHF

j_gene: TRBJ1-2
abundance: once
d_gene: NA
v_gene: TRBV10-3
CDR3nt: TGTGCCATCAGTGACAGAATGTATGGCTACACCTTC
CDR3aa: CAISDRMYGYTF

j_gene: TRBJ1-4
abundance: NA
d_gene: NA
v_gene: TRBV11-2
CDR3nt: TGTGCCAGCAGCCTCCTCGTTGGGCGAGGGAAACTGTTTTTT
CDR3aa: CASSLLVGRGKLFF

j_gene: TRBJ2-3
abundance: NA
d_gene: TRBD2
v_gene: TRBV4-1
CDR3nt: TGCGCCAGCAGCCTCGAGCGGGGGTCAGATACGCAGTATTTT
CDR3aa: CASSLERGSDTQYF

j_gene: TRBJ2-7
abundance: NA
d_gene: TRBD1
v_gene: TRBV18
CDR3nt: TGTGCCAGCTCACCGGGGACAGGGAGTCCCTACGAGCAGTACTTC
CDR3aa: CASSPGTGSPYEQYF

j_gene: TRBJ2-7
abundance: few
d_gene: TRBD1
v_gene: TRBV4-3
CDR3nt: TGCGCCAGCAGCCAGAGGACAGGGGACGAGCAGTACTTC
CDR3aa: CASSQRTGDEQYF

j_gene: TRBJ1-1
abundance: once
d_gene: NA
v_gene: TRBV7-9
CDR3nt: TGTGCCAGCAGCAGTCAGGGGCACATTGAAGCTTTCTTT
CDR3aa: CASSSQGHIEAFF

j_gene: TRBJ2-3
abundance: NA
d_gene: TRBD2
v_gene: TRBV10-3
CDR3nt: TGTGCCATCAGTCACACTAGCGGGGGTGCCTCTAGCACAGATACGCAGTATTTT
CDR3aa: CAISHTSGGASSTDTQYF

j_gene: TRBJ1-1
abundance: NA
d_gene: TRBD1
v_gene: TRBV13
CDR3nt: TGTGCCAGCAGCCAGGGGGGTATCGGGAACACTGAAGCTTTCTTT
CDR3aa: CASSQGGIGNTEAFF

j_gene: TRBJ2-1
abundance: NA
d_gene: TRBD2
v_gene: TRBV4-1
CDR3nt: TGCGCCAGCAGCCAAGTTGGCGGGGGGGCTTCGGAGCAGTTCTTC
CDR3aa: CASSQVGGGASEQFF

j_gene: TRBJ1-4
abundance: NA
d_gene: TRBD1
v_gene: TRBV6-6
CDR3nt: TGTGCCAGCAGTTTCCGGGACAGGGTTTTT
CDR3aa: CASSFRDRVF

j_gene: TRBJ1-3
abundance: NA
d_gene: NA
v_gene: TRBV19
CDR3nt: TGTGCCAGTAGTATCAACTCTGGAAACACCATATATTTT
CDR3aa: CASSINSGNTIYF

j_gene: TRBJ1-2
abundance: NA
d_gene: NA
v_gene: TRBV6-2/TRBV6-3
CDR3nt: TGTGCCAGCAGCCGACAGGATTATGGCTACACCTTC
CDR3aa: CASSRQDYGYTF

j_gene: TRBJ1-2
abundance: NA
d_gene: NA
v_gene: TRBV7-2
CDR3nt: TGTGCCAGCAGCTCGACAGTTACTCATGGCTATGGCTACACCTTC
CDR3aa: CASSSTVTHGYGYTF

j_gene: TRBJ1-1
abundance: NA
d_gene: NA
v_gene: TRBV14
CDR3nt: TGTGCCAGCAGCCAAGGAGCAGGAGGCACTGAAGCTTTCTTT
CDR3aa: CASSQGAGGTEAFF

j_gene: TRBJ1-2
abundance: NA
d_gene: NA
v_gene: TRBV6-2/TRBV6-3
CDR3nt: TGTGCCAGCAGTCGGGACACCTATGGCTACACCTTC
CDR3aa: CASSRDTYGYTF

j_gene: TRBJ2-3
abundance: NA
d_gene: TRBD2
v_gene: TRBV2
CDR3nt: TGTGCCAGCAGACCCCTTAGCGGGGGGGCAAATACGCAGTATTTT
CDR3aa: CASRPLSGGANTQYF

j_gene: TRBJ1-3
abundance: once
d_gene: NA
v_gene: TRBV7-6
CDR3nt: TGTGCCAGCAGCTTACGAGAGAGAAGCTCTGGAAACACCATATATTTT
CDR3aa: CASSLRERSSGNTIYF

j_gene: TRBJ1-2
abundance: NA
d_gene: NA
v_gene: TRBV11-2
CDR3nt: TGTGCCAGCCGGGGGGGAAGGTTCTATGGCTACACCTTC
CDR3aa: CASRGGRFYGYTF

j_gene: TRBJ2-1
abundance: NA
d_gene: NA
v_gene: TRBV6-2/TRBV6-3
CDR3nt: TGTGCCAGCAGTTACCTTCGGGCGGGCCCCTCCTACAATGAGCAGTTCTTC
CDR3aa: CASSYLRAGPSYNEQFF

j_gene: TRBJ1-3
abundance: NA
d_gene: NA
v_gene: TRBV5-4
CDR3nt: TGTGCCCAGCGAATGAACACCATATATTTT
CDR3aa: CAQRMNTIYF

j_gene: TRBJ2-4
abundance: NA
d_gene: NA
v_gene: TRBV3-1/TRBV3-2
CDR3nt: TGTGCCAGCAGCCAAGATGGGGGGTCCGGCAAAAACATTCAGTACTTC
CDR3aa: CASSQDGGSGKNIQYF

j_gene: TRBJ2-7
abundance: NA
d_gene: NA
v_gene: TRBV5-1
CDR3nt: TGCGCCAGCAGCTTGGGCGGAGGTCTCTCCTACGAGCAGTACTTC
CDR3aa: CASSLGGGLSYEQYF

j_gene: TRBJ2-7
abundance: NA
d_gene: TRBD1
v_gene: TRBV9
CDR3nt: TGTGCCAGCAGCCGATTCCGGGACAGGGACTACGAGCAGTACTTC
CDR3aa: CASSRFRDRDYEQYF

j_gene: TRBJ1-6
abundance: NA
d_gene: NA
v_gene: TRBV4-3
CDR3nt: TGCGCCAGCAGCCAAGCCCTCGAGAGCTCCTATAATTCACCCCTCCACTTT
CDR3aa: CASSQALESSYNSPLHF

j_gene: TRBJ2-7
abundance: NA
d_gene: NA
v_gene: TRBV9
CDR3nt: TGTGCCAGCAGCGTAGGATCGAGCTCCTACGAGCAGTACTTC
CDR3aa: CASSVGSSSYEQYF

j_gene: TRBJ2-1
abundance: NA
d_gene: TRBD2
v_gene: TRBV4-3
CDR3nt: TGCGCCAGCAGCCAAGATCTGGGTAGCGGGGGTGTGGGTGAGCAGTTCTTC
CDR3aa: CASSQDLGSGGVGEQFF

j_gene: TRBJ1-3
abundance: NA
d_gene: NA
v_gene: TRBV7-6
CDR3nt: TGTGCCAGCAGCTTAAGCGTGAGGGGGTACTCTGGAAACACCATATATTTT
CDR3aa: CASSLSVRGYSGNTIYF

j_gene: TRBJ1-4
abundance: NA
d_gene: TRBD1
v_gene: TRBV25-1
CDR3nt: TGTGCCAGCCAGGACAGGGTTGAAAAACTGTTTTTT
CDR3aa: CASQDRVEKLFF

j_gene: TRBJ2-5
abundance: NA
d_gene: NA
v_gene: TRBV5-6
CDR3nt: TGTGCCAGCAGCTTGGGAGGTGACAGTCAAGAGACCCAGTACTTC
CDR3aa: CASSLGGDSQETQYF

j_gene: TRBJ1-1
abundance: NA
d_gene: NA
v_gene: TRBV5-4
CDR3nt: TGTGCCAGCAGCCCAACAGGGATTACTGAAGCTTTCTTT
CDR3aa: CASSPTGITEAFF

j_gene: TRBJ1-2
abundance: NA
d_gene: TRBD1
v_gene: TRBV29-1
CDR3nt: TGCAGCGTTGAAGCGATACGACAGGGGGTTCGGGGCTACACCTTC
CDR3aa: CSVEAIRQGVRGYTF

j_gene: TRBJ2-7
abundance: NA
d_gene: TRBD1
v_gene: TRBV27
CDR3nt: TGTGCCAGCAGACAGCTACAGGGGGCGTTTTACGAGCAGTACTTC
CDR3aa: CASRQLQGAFYEQYF

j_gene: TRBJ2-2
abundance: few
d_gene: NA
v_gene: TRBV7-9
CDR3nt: TGTGCCAGCAGCCTTGCTGGGGGCCTCGGGAACACCGGGGAGCTGTTTTTT
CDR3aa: CASSLAGGLGNTGELFF

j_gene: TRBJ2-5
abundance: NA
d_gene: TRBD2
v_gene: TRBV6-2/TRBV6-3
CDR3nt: TGTGCCAGCAGTGTATCTAGCGGGGGGGGCCAAGAGACCCAGTACTTC
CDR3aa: CASSVSSGGGQETQYF

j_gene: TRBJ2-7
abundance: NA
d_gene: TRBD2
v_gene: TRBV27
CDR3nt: TGTGCCAGCAGTCCCGGGACTAGCGGGGTTTACGAGCAGTACTTC
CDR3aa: CASSPGTSGVYEQYF

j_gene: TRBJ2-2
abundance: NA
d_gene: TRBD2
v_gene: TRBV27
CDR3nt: TGTGCCAGCAGTTTGCTAGCGGGGCCCGGGGAGCTGTTTTTT
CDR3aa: CASSLLAGPGELFF

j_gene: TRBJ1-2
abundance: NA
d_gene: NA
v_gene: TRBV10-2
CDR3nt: TGCGCCAGCAGTGAACTCGAGCAGGGGCAATTTTTTAACTATGGCTACACCTTC
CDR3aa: CASSELEQGQFFNYGYTF

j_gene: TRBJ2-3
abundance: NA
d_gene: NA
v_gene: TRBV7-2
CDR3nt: TGTGCCAGCAGCCGAATGCGGAGGGATACGCAGTATTTT
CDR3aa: CASSRMRRDTQYF

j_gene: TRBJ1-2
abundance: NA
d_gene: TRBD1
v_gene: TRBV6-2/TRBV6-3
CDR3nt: TGTGCCAGCAGTTATCCCCGCTGGACAGGGGACCCTCGGGGCTACACCTTC
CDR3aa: CASSYPRWTGDPRGYTF